Listed below are T cell receptor beta chains from one sample, sequenced in a study of T cells in Graves' hyperthyroidism and ophthalmopathy. TCRdb reprocessed the multiplex PCR reads with MiXCR, giving one entry per CDR3 protein. The data contain under 700,000 distinct CDR3 sequences, under 60% of them singletons. The specimen sequenced was peripheral blood or thyroid tissue (not recorded which). Receptors were obtained from a woman under 30 with Graves' hyperthyroidism. CDR3s include the opening cysteine and the closing phenylalanine or tryptophan. A D gene is named only where the DNA matches it firmly. Size is omitted from some rows. Given values are once, few, many or a class for expanded clones.

d_call	v_call	j_call	clone_size	cdr3_aa	cdr3_nt
TRBD1	TRBV29-1	TRBJ1-2	many	CSVERGRGYTF	TGCAGCGTTGAGAGGGGGCGAGGCTACACCTTC
-	TRBV10-2	TRBJ1-1	-	CASSESGRNTEAFF	TGCGCCAGCAGTGAGTCCGGCAGGAACACTGAAGCTTTCTTT
-	TRBV29-1	TRBJ1-1	-	CSLDGLALNTEAFF	TGCAGCTTAGACGGTCTAGCGCTGAACACTGAAGCTTTCTTT
-	TRBV4-1	TRBJ1-5	-	CASSQSVRGARQPQHF	TGCGCCAGCAGCCAATCGGTCCGGGGGGCGCGGCAGCCCCAGCATTTT
-	TRBV9	TRBJ2-7	-	CASSVTGAYEQYF	TGTGCCAGCAGCGTTACGGGGGCCTACGAGCAGTACTTC
-	TRBV6-2/TRBV6-3	TRBJ1-1	-	CASSYLDGKNTEAFF	TGTGCCAGCAGTTACCTTGACGGAAAGAACACTGAAGCTTTCTTT
TRBD2	TRBV7-6	TRBJ2-5	few	CASSLYGTSGRETQYF	TGTGCCAGCAGCTTATATGGGACTAGCGGGAGAGAGACCCAGTACTTC
TRBD1	TRBV25-1	TRBJ1-5	-	CASSGTGGGNQPQHF	TGTGCCAGCTCAGGGACAGGGGGTGGCAATCAGCCCCAGCATTTT
-	TRBV20-1	TRBJ1-1	few	CSAEQGGKTEAFF	TGCAGTGCTGAACAGGGAGGGAAAACTGAAGCTTTCTTT
-	TRBV20-1	TRBJ2-7	-	CSASETYSYEQYF	TGCAGTGCTAGCGAAACTTACAGCTACGAGCAGTACTTC
TRBD1	TRBV9	TRBJ1-2	-	CASTPGQGFYGYTF	TGTGCCAGCACCCCGGGACAGGGCTTCTATGGCTACACCTTC
-	TRBV7-3	TRBJ2-7	-	CASSKGQATYQQYF	TGTGCCAGCAGCAAGGGACAAGCGACCTACCAGCAGTACTTC
-	TRBV12-3/TRBV12-4	TRBJ1-5	-	CASSSNRDQPQHF	TGTGCCAGCAGCTCCAACAGGGATCAGCCCCAGCATTTT
-	TRBV7-9	TRBJ1-2	-	CASSLSARPGYTF	TGTGCCAGCAGCTTATCCGCAAGACCCGGCTACACCTTC
TRBD1	TRBV6-4	TRBJ2-2	-	CASSDPRTGDTGELFF	TGTGCCAGCAGTGACCCCCGGACAGGGGACACCGGGGAGCTGTTTTTT
-	TRBV2	TRBJ2-5	-	CASIPGPGATQYF	TGTGCCAGCATTCCGGGCCCCGGGGCGACCCAGTACTTC
TRBD1	TRBV7-9	TRBJ2-7	-	CASRGGGQAIEQYF	TGTGCCAGCAGAGGAGGAGGACAGGCCATCGAGCAGTACTTC
TRBD2	TRBV2	TRBJ2-3	-	CASISSGRADTQYF	TGTGCCAGCATATCGAGCGGGAGGGCAGATACGCAGTATTTT
-	TRBV4-1	TRBJ2-7	few	CASSQDLVGSEQYF	TGCGCCAGCAGCCAAGATCTGGTAGGTTCCGAGCAGTACTTC
-	TRBV19	TRBJ2-7	-	CASSSTGDGSSGEQYF	TGTGCCAGTAGTAGTACCGGGGACGGCTCAAGCGGCGAGCAGTACTTC
-	TRBV6-5	TRBJ1-2	once	CASSLAGENYGYTF	TGTGCCAGCAGTTTAGCAGGGGAAAACTATGGCTACACCTTC
-	TRBV2	TRBJ2-7	-	CASTRQGGTGEQYF	TGTGCCAGCACCAGACAGGGCGGGACGGGCGAGCAGTACTTC
TRBD2	TRBV7-9	TRBJ2-7	-	CASSKSGMTSYEQYF	TGTGCCAGCAGCAAAAGCGGGATGACCTCCTACGAGCAGTACTTC
-	TRBV6-5	TRBJ1-1	-	CASSYRLLATEAFF	TGTGCCAGCAGTTACAGGCTGTTGGCCACTGAAGCTTTCTTT
-	TRBV29-1	TRBJ1-1	few	CSVLGHLKKNTEAFF	TGCAGCGTTCTGGGACACTTAAAAAAGAACACTGAAGCTTTCTTT
TRBD1	TRBV14	TRBJ1-3	-	CASRHTGGASGNTIYF	TGTGCCAGCAGGCACACAGGGGGCGCCTCTGGAAACACCATATATTTT
TRBD1	TRBV4-3	TRBJ1-5	-	CASSPLGTAMDQPQHF	TGCGCCAGCAGCCCCCTAGGGACAGCGATGGACCAGCCCCAGCATTTT
-	TRBV2	TRBJ2-5	-	CASSSGGKGETQYF	TGTGCCAGCAGTTCGGGGGGCAAGGGGGAGACCCAGTACTTC
-	TRBV5-1	TRBJ1-2	few	CASSIRSGVDGYTF	TGCGCCAGCAGCATCCGATCGGGGGTGGATGGCTACACCTTC
-	TRBV5-1	TRBJ2-7	-	CASSLTVRDPEQYF	TGCGCCAGCAGCCTGACCGTCAGGGACCCCGAGCAGTACTTC
TRBD1	TRBV20-1	TRBJ1-6	-	CSAREFRQGAQNSPLHF	TGCAGTGCTAGAGAATTCCGACAGGGGGCCCAAAATTCACCCCTCCACTTT
-	TRBV29-1	TRBJ2-7	few	CSAARLRGGDPYEQYF	TGCAGCGCCGCACGCCTTCGAGGAGGGGATCCCTACGAGCAGTACTTC
-	TRBV7-3	TRBJ1-1	few	CASSRLKNTEAFF	TGTGCCAGCAGCAGACTTAAGAACACTGAAGCTTTCTTT
-	TRBV12-3/TRBV12-4	TRBJ2-7	-	CASSSRGGRASEQYF	TGTGCCAGCAGTTCCCGCGGCGGCAGGGCATCCGAGCAGTACTTC
TRBD2	TRBV7-8	TRBJ2-7	few	CASSLPRTGGPYEQYF	TGTGCCAGCAGCTTACCCCGAACGGGAGGACCTTACGAGCAGTACTTC
-	TRBV5-1	TRBJ2-7	-	CASSLGQDHEQYF	TGCGCCAGCAGCTTGGGGCAGGATCACGAGCAGTACTTC
-	TRBV2	TRBJ2-5	many	CASRSEETQYF	TGTGCCAGCAGGTCTGAGGAGACCCAGTACTTC
TRBD2	TRBV29-1	TRBJ2-2	-	CSVPLLGGTTGELFF	TGCAGCGTTCCCCTGCTGGGGGGGACCACCGGGGAGCTGTTTTTT
TRBD1	TRBV10-2	TRBJ1-1	many	CASQRGQAEAFF	TGCGCCAGCCAACGAGGACAGGCTGAAGCTTTCTTT
-	TRBV10-3	TRBJ2-7	-	CAISEEGAEQYF	TGTGCCATCAGTGAGGAAGGGGCCGAGCAGTACTTC
-	TRBV6-1	TRBJ2-5	-	CASSPEVGQETQYF	TGTGCCAGCAGTCCCGAAGTGGGGCAAGAGACCCAGTACTTC
-	TRBV9	TRBJ1-2	many	CASSPQGYGYTF	TGTGCCAGTAGTCCTCAGGGTTATGGCTACACCTTC